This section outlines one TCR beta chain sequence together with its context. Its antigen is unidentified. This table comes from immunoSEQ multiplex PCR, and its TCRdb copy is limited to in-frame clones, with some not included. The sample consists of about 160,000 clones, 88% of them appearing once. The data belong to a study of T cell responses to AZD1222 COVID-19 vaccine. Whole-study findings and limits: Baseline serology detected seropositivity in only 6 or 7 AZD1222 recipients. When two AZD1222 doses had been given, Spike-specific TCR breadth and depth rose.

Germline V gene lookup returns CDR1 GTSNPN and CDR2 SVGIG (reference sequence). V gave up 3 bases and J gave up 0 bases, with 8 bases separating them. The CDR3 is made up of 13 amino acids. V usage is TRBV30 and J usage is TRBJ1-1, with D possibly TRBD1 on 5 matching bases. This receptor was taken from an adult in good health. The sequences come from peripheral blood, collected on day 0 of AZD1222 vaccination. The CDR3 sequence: CAWSETVNTEAFF. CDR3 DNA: TGTGCCTGGAGCGAGACAGTGAACACTGAAGCTTTCTTT.